The clone carrying this TCR beta chain was seen only once. What it binds is not known. The sample is drawn from a study of T cell responses to AZD1222 COVID-19 vaccine. The study's findings and limits: Regions 160-218 and 743-854 dominated among vaccine-associated CD4 TCRs spanning spike. Nearly half of spike-specific TCRs reportedly target unmutated variant regions.

Sequencing was performed with immunoSEQ multiplex PCR; in TCRdb, only in-frame clones are kept and a portion is missing. The table lists some 120,000 clones, roughly nine tenths of them singletons. This TCR was recovered from an adult who received the AZD1222 COVID-19 vaccine. Source: peripheral blood, taken 28 days after the second AZD1222 dose.

Here the CDR3 DNA reads TGTGCCAGCAGTTCCCTAGCGGGGAGGCGCGAGCAGTACTTC. It codes for CASSSLAGRREQYF. The gene calls are TRBV7-2 and TRBJ2-7; TRBD2 matches 9 bases. The germline CDR1 and CDR2 sequences are SGHTA and FQGNSA. V shed 6 bases and J 6 bases; nucleotides not matched to a gene: 9. The length of the CDR3 is 14 residues.